This T cell receptor beta chain was recovered during a study of ipilimumab plus nivolumab after autologous stem cell transplantation. At the level of the study: The myeloma cohort included high-risk transplant-naive patients and patients relapsing within 3 years of a first autologous transplant.

Profiling relied on immunoSEQ multiplex PCR, and the TCRdb table lists in-frame clones only, not all of them. The table records 43,000 or so clones, around nine tenths of them present only once. This CDR3 region has 16 residues. Per germline, CDR1 LGHNA and CDR2 YNFKEQ. V dropped 0 bases and J dropped 1; count of bases not matched to a gene: 5. This clonotype was sampled from a male donor with multiple myeloma. The chain couples TRBV4-2 to TRBJ2-7, with TRBD2 matching 8 bases. The material sequenced was PBMCs, taken in a trial of ipilimumab plus nivolumab as post-transplant consolidation. CDR3 coding DNA: TGTGCCAGCAGCCAAGAAGGGACTAGAATTTCCTACGAGCAGTACTTC. Residues: CASSQEGTRISYEQYF.